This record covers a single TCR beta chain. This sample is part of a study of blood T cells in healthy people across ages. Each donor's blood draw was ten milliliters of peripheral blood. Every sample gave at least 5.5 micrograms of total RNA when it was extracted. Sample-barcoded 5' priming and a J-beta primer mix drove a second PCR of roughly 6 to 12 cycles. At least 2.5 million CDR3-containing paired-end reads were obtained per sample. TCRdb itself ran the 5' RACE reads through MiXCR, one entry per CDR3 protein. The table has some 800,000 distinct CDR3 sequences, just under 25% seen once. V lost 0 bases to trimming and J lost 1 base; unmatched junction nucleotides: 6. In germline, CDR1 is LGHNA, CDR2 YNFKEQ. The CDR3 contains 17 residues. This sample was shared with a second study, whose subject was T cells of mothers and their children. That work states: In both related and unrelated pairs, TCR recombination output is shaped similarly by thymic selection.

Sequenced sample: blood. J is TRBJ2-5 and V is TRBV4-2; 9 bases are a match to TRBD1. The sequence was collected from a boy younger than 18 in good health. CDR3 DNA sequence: TGTGCCAGCAGCCAAGACGGGACAGGGAGCGGCCAAGAGACCCAGTACTTC. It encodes CASSQDGTGSGQETQYF.